This TCR beta chain was sequenced for a study of T cells in Graves' hyperthyroidism and ophthalmopathy. Study-level information: Staff took peripheral blood when the initial diagnosis was made, before any treatment began.

Amplified TCR beta CDR3 regions came from RNA transcripts. The TCR CDR3 first-round RT-PCR relied on the HTBI primer set. TCRdb analysed the multiplex PCR reads with MiXCR anew, one entry per CDR3 protein. Of a few hundred thousand distinct CDR3 sequences in the sample, under 15% were seen once. A patient was excluded if there was uncontrolled infection, other autoimmune disease, pregnancy or lactation. A 10 ml volume of fresh peripheral blood provided the PBMCs. J lost 5 bases, V lost 3 bases, and 6 bases had no gene match. The germline CDR1 and CDR2 sequences are SGHNT and YENEEA. This CDR3 has 16 amino acids. This clonotype has at least ten counts. Its antigen is as yet unknown. The study's findings and limits: Also found in blood were most expanded thyroid clonotypes above 0.001.

The sample consisted of blood. The chain is built from TRBV11-3 and TRBJ2-2; 10 bases line up with TRBD2. This receptor was obtained from a woman in her thirties with Graves' hyperthyroidism. CDR3: CASSLVLAGDTGELFF. Here the CDR3 DNA reads TGTGCCAGCAGCTTGGTGCTAGCGGGAGATACCGGGGAGCTGTTTTTT.